The rows below give T cell receptor beta chains drawn from one sample of a study of monozygotic twins with cystic fibrosis. TCRdb's table, derived via immunoSEQ multiplex PCR, lists solely in-frame clones and lacks some. This sample carries around 23,000 clones, under 95% of them seen once, and the ten largest clones take approximately 0.28%. The sequencing sample was made of blood. The receptor set was obtained from a girl aged 2 to 10 with cystic fibrosis. Each CDR3 is given with its conserved first and last residue. A D gene is named only where the DNA matches it firmly. The listing skips clone size in some rows; elsewhere it reads once, few, many or a size class.

CDR3 protein: CARGDTLFGNSPLHF
CDR3 DNA: TGTGCCAGGGGGGACACGCTCTTCGGTAATTCACCCCTCCACTTT
clone size: .
V gene: TRBV2
D gene: .
J gene: TRBJ1-6

CDR3 protein: CASSIRQDDGLFESYNEQFF
CDR3 DNA: TGTGCCAGCAGCATTAGACAGGACGATGGCCTTTTCGAGTCCTACAATGAGCAGTTCTTC
clone size: .
V gene: TRBV11-3
D gene: .
J gene: TRBJ2-1

CDR3 protein: CASSLAAIIPINTEAFF
CDR3 DNA: TGTGCCAGCAGCTTGGCTGCGATTATACCGATCAACACTGAAGCTTTCTTT
clone size: .
V gene: TRBV5-8
D gene: .
J gene: TRBJ1-1

CDR3 protein: CASSIQGPYNSPLHF
CDR3 DNA: TGTGCCAGTAGTATACAGGGGCCTTATAATTCACCCCTCCACTTT
clone size: .
V gene: TRBV19
D gene: .
J gene: TRBJ1-6

CDR3 protein: CASSSEQGTVSYGYTF
CDR3 DNA: TGTGCCAGCTCATCCGAGCAGGGGACTGTGTCCTATGGCTACACCTTC
clone size: .
V gene: TRBV18
D gene: .
J gene: TRBJ1-2

CDR3 protein: CASRGSGNTIYF
CDR3 DNA: TGCGCCAGCAGGGGATCGGGAAACACCATATATTTT
clone size: .
V gene: TRBV10-2
D gene: .
J gene: TRBJ1-3

CDR3 protein: CASSPRDRGGKLFF
CDR3 DNA: TGTGCCAGCAGTCCCCGGGACAGGGGAGGAAAACTGTTTTTT
clone size: .
V gene: TRBV6-5
D gene: TRBD1
J gene: TRBJ1-4

CDR3 protein: CASSTWPRSTDTQYF
CDR3 DNA: TGTGCCAGCAGCACGTGGCCGAGAAGCACAGATACGCAGTATTTT
clone size: .
V gene: TRBV5-8
D gene: .
J gene: TRBJ2-3

CDR3 protein: CASSPRTGQGQKLFF
CDR3 DNA: TGTGCCAGTAGTCCCCGGACAGGGCAGGGCCAAAAACTGTTTTTT
clone size: .
V gene: TRBV19
D gene: TRBD1
J gene: TRBJ1-4

CDR3 protein: CASSYGLARRETQYF
CDR3 DNA: TGTGCCAGCAGTTACGGGTTAGCAAGACGAGAGACCCAGTACTTC
clone size: .
V gene: TRBV6-5
D gene: .
J gene: TRBJ2-5

CDR3 protein: CASSIPPLSGGPSNQPQHF
CDR3 DNA: TGTGCCAGTAGTATCCCGCCTCTTTCAGGGGGGCCGAGCAATCAGCCCCAGCATTTT
clone size: .
V gene: TRBV19
D gene: TRBD1
J gene: TRBJ1-5

CDR3 protein: CASSPRGAGDLYEQYF
CDR3 DNA: TGTGCCAGCAGTCCGCGGGGAGCGGGGGACCTCTACGAGCAGTACTTC
clone size: .
V gene: TRBV27
D gene: TRBD2
J gene: TRBJ2-7

CDR3 protein: CASSFPGGEQYF
CDR3 DNA: TGTGCCAGCAGTTTTCCGGGGGGCGAGCAGTACTTC
clone size: .
V gene: TRBV28
D gene: TRBD2
J gene: TRBJ2-7

CDR3 protein: CASSIGQLSGANVLTF
CDR3 DNA: TGTGCCAGTAGTATCGGACAGCTCTCTGGGGCCAACGTCCTGACTTTC
clone size: .
V gene: TRBV19
D gene: .
J gene: TRBJ2-6

CDR3 protein: CASSFRQGDQPQHF
CDR3 DNA: TGTGCCAGCAGCTTCAGACAAGGGGATCAGCCCCAGCATTTT
clone size: once
V gene: TRBV7-2
D gene: .
J gene: TRBJ1-5

CDR3 protein: CASSEQGTSYEQYF
CDR3 DNA: TGTGCCAGCAGTGAACAGGGGACCTCCTACGAGCAGTACTTC
clone size: few
V gene: TRBV2
D gene: .
J gene: TRBJ2-7

CDR3 protein: CASSLVGGGANSPLHF
CDR3 DNA: TGTGCCAGCAGCTTAGTTGGCGGGGGCGCTAATTCACCCCTCCACTTT
clone size: .
V gene: TRBV11-3
D gene: .
J gene: TRBJ1-6

CDR3 protein: CASSQRDRLSYTF
CDR3 DNA: TGCGCCAGCAGCCAACGGGACAGATTGAGCTACACCTTC
clone size: .
V gene: TRBV4-3
D gene: TRBD1
J gene: TRBJ1-2

CDR3 protein: CASSLSQGRGYTF
CDR3 DNA: TGTGCCAGCAGTTTATCTCAGGGACGAGGCTACACCTTC
clone size: .
V gene: TRBV27
D gene: .
J gene: TRBJ1-2